This is a list of T cell receptor beta chains from one sample in a study of shared clonotypes between healthy human individuals. Sequencing used immunoSEQ multiplex PCR; TCRdb keeps in-frame clones, though not all of them. There are around 2.5 million clones in the sample; roughly 93% occur only once, and about 0.38% lies in the top ten. The sequenced sample consisted of naive CD4+ T cells from PBMCs. The receptors were sampled from a man aged 18 to 35 in good health. Some clones in this sample may be carry-over from other donors' samples. CDR3s include the opening cysteine and the closing phenylalanine or tryptophan. Fields, in order: CDR3 DNA, CDR3 protein, clone size, D gene, V gene, J gene. A D gene is named only where the DNA matches it firmly. A row's size may be missing; if present it is once, few, many or a size class.

DNA: TGCGCCAGCCTGGAGGGTTATGACACCGGGGAGCTGTTTTTT; CDR3: CASLEGYDTGELFF; size: .; D: .; V: TRBV5-1; J: TRBJ2-2
DNA: TGCGCCAGCAGCTTGGGGACTAGCGGGTACCCTAGCACAGATACGCAGTATTTT; CDR3: CASSLGTSGYPSTDTQYF; size: .; D: TRBD2; V: TRBV5-1; J: TRBJ2-3
DNA: TGCGCCAGCAGCCAACCCGGGACATCTGGGGCCAACGTCCTGACTTTC; CDR3: CASSQPGTSGANVLTF; size: .; D: .; V: TRBV4-3; J: TRBJ2-6
DNA: TGTGCCAGCAGCTTGGCCACGGTCGATGAGCAGTTCTTC; CDR3: CASSLATVDEQFF; size: .; D: .; V: TRBV5-4; J: TRBJ2-1
DNA: TGTGCCAGCAGTGACCTAGCAACCTACGAGCAGTACTTC; CDR3: CASSDLATYEQYF; size: once; D: .; V: TRBV2; J: TRBJ2-7
DNA: TGCGCCAGCAGCTTGGGTGGGACTAGCGGGAGCACAGATACGCAGTATTTT; CDR3: CASSLGGTSGSTDTQYF; size: .; D: TRBD2; V: TRBV5-1; J: TRBJ2-3
DNA: TGCAGTGCTAGCGTCCAAGAGACCCAGTACTTC; CDR3: CSASVQETQYF; size: .; D: .; V: TRBV20-1; J: TRBJ2-5
DNA: TGTGCCAGCAGTGAAAGGCTAGCGAATACCTACGAGCAGTACTTC; CDR3: CASSERLANTYEQYF; size: .; D: .; V: TRBV6-1; J: TRBJ2-7
DNA: TGTGCCTGGAGTGATGGAGGGGGGCAGCCCCAGCATTTT; CDR3: CAWSDGGGQPQHF; size: .; D: .; V: TRBV30; J: TRBJ1-5
DNA: TGTGCCACCAGCAGAGTACCCCTACGGAACACTGAAGCTTTCTTT; CDR3: CATSRVPLRNTEAFF; size: .; D: .; V: TRBV15; J: TRBJ1-1
DNA: TGTGCCAGCTCACCCCAGGGGACAGGGTCGAACTATGGCTACACCTTC; CDR3: CASSPQGTGSNYGYTF; size: .; D: TRBD1; V: TRBV18; J: TRBJ1-2
DNA: TGTGCCAGCAGCGTAGAGGGGACAAGTAATTCACCCCTCCACTTT; CDR3: CASSVEGTSNSPLHF; size: .; D: .; V: TRBV9; J: TRBJ1-6
DNA: TGTGCCAGCAGCTCGACCGACACACAAACACGGGGGGAGCTGTTTTTT; CDR3: CASSSTDTQTRGELFF; size: .; D: .; V: TRBV7-9; J: TRBJ2-2
DNA: TGTGCCAGTATTGAGAAGCCCGACATGCAGTCTGGCTACACCTTC; CDR3: CASIEKPDMQSGYTF; size: once; D: .; V: TRBV19; J: TRBJ1-2
DNA: TGTGCCAGCAGCTTAGGGACAGGTCCCCAAGAGACCCAGTACTTC; CDR3: CASSLGTGPQETQYF; size: .; D: TRBD1; V: TRBV7-3; J: TRBJ2-5
DNA: TGCGCCAGCAGAATAACAGGGGCGACTAATGAAAAACTGTTTTTT; CDR3: CASRITGATNEKLFF; size: .; D: TRBD1; V: TRBV5-1; J: TRBJ1-4
DNA: TGCGCCAGCAGCTTGACCCCCCCGGATACGCAGTATTTT; CDR3: CASSLTPPDTQYF; size: .; D: .; V: TRBV5-1; J: TRBJ2-3
DNA: TGTGCCAGCTCACTAGACAGGGGCTTCTACGAGCAGTACTTC; CDR3: CASSLDRGFYEQYF; size: .; D: TRBD1; V: TRBV18; J: TRBJ2-7
DNA: TGCGCCAGCAGGGTTGGAACTAGCACAGATACGCAGTATTTT; CDR3: CASRVGTSTDTQYF; size: .; D: .; V: TRBV5-1; J: TRBJ2-3
DNA: TGTGCCAGAAGCCGCTGTGCCGGGGAGCTGTTTTTT; CDR3: CARSRCAGELFF; size: .; D: .; V: TRBV5-3; J: TRBJ2-2
DNA: TGTGCCAGCAGCCCCCACCGGGCGCTTAGAGGTGGCTACACCTTC; CDR3: CASSPHRALRGGYTF; size: .; D: .; V: TRBV7-9; J: TRBJ1-2
DNA: TGTGCCAGTAGTTGGGGGCTCCACACCGGGGAGCTGTTTTTT; CDR3: CASSWGLHTGELFF; size: .; D: .; V: TRBV19; J: TRBJ2-2
DNA: TGTGCCAGCAGTACCGGACTAGCGGGAGTGGAGACCCAGTACTTC; CDR3: CASSTGLAGVETQYF; size: .; D: TRBD2; V: TRBV27; J: TRBJ2-5
DNA: TGTGCCAGCAGCTTAGCGGGGGGGCGGAACACTGAAGCTTTCTTT; CDR3: CASSLAGGRNTEAFF; size: .; D: .; V: TRBV7-9; J: TRBJ1-1
DNA: TGTGCCAGCAGCGATATGACAGGGTCTAATGAAAAACTGTTTTTT; CDR3: CASSDMTGSNEKLFF; size: .; D: TRBD1; V: TRBV2; J: TRBJ1-4
DNA: TGTGCCAGCAGCCTAATGGGTGGGTACTACGAGCAGTACTTC; CDR3: CASSLMGGYYEQYF; size: .; D: .; V: TRBV6-1; J: TRBJ2-7
DNA: TGTGCCGTGGGGACTAGCGGAACCTACAATGAGCAGTTCTTC; CDR3: CAVGTSGTYNEQFF; size: .; D: TRBD2; V: TRBV10-3; J: TRBJ2-1
DNA: TGTGCCAGCAGTGCCTGGAACTCTGGGGCCAACGTCCTGACTTTC; CDR3: CASSAWNSGANVLTF; size: .; D: .; V: TRBV6-1; J: TRBJ2-6
DNA: TGTGCCATCAGGGGGACCGTAGTCGGCTATGGCTACACCTTC; CDR3: CAIRGTVVGYGYTF; size: .; D: .; V: TRBV10-3; J: TRBJ1-2
DNA: TGTGCCAGCAGTTGGGGAGGGACGCAGTATTTT; CDR3: CASSWGGTQYF; size: .; D: TRBD2; V: TRBV28; J: TRBJ2-3
DNA: TGTGCCAGCCGGTTTGGGATGGGCTACACCTTC; CDR3: CASRFGMGYTF; size: .; D: .; V: TRBV6-5; J: TRBJ1-2
DNA: TGTGCCATCAGTGGGTCCGGGACAGGGGCCTACGAGCAGTACTTC; CDR3: CAISGSGTGAYEQYF; size: .; D: TRBD1; V: TRBV10-3; J: TRBJ2-7
DNA: TGTGCCAGCAGTGCCCGGGACAGGGGTGACTATGGCTACACCTTC; CDR3: CASSARDRGDYGYTF; size: .; D: TRBD1; V: TRBV25-1; J: TRBJ1-2